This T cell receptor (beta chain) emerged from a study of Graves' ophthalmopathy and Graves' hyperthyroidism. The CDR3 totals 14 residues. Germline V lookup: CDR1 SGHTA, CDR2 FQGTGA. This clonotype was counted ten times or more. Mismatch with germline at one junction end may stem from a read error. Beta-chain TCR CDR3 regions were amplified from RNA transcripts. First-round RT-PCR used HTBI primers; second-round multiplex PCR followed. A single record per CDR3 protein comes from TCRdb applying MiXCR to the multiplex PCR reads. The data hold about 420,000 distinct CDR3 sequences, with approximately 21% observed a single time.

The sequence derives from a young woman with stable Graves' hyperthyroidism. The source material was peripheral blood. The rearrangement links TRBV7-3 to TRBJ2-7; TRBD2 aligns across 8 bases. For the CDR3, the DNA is TGTGCCAACAGCCCAGGCGGGGGGACTACGGAGCAGTACTTC. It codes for CANSPGGGTTEQYF.